One T cell receptor (beta chain) is described in this entry. These data come from a study of OX40 agonist ivuxolimab in advanced cancers. Across the whole study: While on treatment, patients had intravenous ivuxolimab at 0.01 to 10 mg/kg every 2 weeks.

This CDR3 comprises 16 residues. Germline CDR1 reads SGHVS; CDR2 reads FNYEAQ. V was shortened by 5 bases and J by 5 bases, with 19 bases between the two germline ends. The assay was immunoSEQ multiplex PCR, and TCRdb's table has in-frame clones only and misses some. The sample consists of tens of thousands of clones, about 91% of them appearing once. The source is an adult with an advanced solid tumor such as melanoma, head and neck, liver or kidney cancer. The source was CD4+ or CD8+ T cells sorted from blood, collected in a trial of the OX40 agonist ivuxolimab. The chain is built from TRBV7-6 and TRBJ2-1, with D tentatively TRBD1 (6 bases). CDR3 amino acids: CASSQKPGQPNNEQFF. The CDR3 DNA follows: TGTGCCAGCAGCCAAAAACCGGGACAACCGAACAATGAGCAGTTCTTC. Supplemented by reference TRBV7-6 and TRBJ2-1, the full variable domain reads GAGVSQSPRYKVTKRGQDVALRCDPISGHVSLYWYRQALGQGPEFLTYFNYEAQQDKSGLPNDRFSAERPEGSISTLTIQRTEQRDSAMYRCASSQKPGQPNNEQFFGPGTRLTVL.